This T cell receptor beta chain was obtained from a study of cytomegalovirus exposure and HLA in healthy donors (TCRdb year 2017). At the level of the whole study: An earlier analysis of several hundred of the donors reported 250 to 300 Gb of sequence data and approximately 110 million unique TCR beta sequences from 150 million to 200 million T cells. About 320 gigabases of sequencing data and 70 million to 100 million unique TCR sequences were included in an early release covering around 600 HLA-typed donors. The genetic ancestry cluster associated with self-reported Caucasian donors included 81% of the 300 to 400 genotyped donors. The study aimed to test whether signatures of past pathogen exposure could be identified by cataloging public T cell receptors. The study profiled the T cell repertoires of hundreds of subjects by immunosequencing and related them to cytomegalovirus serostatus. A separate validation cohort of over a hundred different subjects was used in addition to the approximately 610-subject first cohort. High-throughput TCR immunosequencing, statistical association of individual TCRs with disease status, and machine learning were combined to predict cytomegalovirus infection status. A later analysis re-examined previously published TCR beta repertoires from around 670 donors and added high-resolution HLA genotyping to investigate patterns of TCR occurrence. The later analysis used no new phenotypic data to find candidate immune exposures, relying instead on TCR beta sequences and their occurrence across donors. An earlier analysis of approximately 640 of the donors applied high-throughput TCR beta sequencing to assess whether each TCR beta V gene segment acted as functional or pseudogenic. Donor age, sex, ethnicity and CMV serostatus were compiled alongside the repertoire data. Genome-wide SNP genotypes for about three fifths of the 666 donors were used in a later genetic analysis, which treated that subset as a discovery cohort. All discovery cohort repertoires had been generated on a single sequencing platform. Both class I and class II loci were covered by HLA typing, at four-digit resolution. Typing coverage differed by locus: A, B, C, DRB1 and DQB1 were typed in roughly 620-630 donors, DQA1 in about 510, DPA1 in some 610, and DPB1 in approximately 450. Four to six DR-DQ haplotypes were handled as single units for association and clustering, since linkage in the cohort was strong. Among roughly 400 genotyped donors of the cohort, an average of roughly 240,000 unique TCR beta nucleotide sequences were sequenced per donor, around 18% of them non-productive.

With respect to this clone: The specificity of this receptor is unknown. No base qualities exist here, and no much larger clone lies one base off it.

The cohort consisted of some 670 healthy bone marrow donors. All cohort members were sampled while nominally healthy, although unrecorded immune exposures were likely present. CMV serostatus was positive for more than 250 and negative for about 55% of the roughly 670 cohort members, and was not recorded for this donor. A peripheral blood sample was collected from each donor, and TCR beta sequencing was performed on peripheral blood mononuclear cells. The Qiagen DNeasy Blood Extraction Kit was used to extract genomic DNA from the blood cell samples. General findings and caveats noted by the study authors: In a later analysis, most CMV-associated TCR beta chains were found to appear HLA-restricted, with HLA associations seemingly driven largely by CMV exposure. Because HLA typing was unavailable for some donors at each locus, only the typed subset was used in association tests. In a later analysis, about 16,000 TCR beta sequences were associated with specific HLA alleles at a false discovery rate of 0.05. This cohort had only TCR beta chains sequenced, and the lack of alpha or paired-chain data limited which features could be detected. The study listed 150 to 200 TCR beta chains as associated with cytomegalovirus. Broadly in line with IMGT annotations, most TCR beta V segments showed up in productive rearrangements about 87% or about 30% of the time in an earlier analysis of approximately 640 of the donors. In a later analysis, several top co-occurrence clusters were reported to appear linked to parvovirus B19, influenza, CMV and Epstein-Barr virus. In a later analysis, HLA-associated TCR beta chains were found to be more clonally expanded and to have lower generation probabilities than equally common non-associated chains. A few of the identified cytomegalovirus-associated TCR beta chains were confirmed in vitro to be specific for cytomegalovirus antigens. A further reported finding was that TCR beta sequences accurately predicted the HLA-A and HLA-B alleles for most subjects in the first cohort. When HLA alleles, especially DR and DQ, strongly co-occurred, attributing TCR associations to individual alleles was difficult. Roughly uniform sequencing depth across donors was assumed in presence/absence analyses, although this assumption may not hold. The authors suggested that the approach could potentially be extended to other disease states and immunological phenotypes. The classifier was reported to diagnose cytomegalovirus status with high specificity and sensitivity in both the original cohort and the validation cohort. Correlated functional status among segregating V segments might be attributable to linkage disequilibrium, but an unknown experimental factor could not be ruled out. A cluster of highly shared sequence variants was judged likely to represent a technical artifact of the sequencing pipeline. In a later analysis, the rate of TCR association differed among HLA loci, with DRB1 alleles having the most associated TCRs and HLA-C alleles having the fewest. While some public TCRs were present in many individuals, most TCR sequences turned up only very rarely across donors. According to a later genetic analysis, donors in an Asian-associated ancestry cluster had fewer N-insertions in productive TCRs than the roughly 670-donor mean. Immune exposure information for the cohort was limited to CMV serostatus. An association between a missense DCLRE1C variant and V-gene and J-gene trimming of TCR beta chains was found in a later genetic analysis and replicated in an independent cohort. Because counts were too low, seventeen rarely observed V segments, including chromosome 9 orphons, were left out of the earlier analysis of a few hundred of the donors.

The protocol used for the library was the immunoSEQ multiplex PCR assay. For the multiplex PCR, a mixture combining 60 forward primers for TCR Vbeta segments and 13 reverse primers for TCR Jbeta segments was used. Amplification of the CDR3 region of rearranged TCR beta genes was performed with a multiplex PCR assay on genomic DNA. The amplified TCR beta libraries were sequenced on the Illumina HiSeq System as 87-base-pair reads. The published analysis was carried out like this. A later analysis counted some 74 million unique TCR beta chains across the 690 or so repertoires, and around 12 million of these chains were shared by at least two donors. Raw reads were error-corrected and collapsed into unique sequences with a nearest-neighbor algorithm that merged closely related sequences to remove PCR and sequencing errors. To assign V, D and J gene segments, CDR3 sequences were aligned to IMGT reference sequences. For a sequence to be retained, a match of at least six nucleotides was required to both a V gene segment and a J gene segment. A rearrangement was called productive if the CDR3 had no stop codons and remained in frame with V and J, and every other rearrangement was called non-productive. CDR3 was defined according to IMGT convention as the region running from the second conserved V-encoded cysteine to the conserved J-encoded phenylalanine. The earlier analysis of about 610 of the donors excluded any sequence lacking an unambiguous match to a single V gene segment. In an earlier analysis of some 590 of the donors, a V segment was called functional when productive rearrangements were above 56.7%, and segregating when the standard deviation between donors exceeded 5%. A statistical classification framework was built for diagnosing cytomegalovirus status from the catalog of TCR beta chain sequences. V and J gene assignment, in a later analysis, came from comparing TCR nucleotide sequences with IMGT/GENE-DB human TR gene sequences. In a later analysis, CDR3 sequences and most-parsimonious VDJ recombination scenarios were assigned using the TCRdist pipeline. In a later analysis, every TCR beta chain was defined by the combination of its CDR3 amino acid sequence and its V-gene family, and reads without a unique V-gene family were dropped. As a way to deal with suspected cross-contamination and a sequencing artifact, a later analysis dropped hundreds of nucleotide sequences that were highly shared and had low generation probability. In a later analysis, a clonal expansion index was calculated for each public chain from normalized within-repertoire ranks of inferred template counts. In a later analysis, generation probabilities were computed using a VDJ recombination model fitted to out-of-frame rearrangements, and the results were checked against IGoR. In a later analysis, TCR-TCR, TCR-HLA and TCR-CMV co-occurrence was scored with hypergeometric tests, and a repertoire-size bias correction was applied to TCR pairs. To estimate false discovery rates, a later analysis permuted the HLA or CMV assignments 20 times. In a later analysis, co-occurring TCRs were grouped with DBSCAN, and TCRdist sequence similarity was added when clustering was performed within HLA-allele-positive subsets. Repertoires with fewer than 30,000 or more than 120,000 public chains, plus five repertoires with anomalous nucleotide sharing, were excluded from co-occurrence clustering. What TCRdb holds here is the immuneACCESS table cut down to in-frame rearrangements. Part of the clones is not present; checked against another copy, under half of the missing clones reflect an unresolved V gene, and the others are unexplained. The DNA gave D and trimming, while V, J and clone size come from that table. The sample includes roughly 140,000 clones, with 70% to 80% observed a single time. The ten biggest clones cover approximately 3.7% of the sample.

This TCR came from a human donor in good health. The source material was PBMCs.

The DNA reads TGTGCCAGCAGTGACAGGGTCGGCGAGACCCAGTACTTC. This encodes CASSDRVGETQYF. Recombination linked TRBV6-5 to TRBJ2-5; 7 central nucleotides agree with TRBD1. CDR3 length: 13 amino acids, cysteine to phenylalanine. Only the CDR3 part of the read is kept: 39 bases, read in frame from the first base. V is trimmed back by 5 bases and J by 5 bases, and the junction contains 5 bases that no gene match accounts for. The germline V gene encodes CDR1 MNHEY and CDR2 SVGAGI.